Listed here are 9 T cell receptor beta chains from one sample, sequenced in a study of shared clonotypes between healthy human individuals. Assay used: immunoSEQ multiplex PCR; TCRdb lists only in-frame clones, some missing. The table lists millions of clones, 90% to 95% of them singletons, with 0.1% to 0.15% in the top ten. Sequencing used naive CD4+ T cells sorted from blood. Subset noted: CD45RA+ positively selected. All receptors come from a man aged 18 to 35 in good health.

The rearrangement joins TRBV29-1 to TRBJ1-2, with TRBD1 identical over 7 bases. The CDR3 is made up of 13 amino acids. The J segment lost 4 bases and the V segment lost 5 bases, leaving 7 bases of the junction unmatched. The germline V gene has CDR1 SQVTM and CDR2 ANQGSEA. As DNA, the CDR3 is TGCAGCGTTACCACCCAGGGGGGCTATGGCTACACCTTC. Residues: CSVTTQGGYGYTF. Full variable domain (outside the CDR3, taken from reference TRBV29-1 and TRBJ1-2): SAVISQKPSRDICQRGTSLTIQCQVDSQVTMMFWYRQQPGQSLTLIATANQGSEATYESGFVIDKFPISRPNLTFSTLTVSNMSPEDSSIYLCSVTTQGGYGYTFGSGTRLTVV.

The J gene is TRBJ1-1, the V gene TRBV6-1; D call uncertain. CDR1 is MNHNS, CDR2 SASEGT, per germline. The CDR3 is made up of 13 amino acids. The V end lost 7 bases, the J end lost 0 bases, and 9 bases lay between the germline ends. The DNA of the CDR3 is TGTGCCAGCACGTCGACGGTGAACACTGAAGCTTTCTTT. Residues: CASTSTVNTEAFF.

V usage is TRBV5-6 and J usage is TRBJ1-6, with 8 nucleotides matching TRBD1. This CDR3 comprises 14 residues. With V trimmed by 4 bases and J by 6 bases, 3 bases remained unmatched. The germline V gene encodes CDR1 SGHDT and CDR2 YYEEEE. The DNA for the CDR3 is TGTGCCAGCAGCCCAGGGGGCTTTAATTCACCCCTCCACTTT. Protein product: CASSPGGFNSPLHF.

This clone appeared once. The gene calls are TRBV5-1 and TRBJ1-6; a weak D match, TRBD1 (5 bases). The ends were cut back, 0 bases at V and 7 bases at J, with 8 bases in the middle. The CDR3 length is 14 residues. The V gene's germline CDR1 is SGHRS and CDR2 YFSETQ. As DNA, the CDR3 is TGCGCCAGCAGCTTGGAGTCAGGGAATTCACCCCTCCACTTT. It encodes CASSLESGNSPLHF.

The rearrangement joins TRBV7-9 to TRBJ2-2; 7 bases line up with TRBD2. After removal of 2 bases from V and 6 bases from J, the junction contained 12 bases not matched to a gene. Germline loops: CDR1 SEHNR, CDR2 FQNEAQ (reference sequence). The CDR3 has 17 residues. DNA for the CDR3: TGTGCCAGCAGCTTACGTGTCCAAAGGGAGGGATCCGGGGAGCTGTTTTTT. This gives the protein CASSLRVQREGSGELFF. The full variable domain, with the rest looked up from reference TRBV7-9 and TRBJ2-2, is DTGVSQNPRHKITKRGQNVTFRCDPISEHNRLYWYRQTLGQGPEFLTYFQNEAQLEKSRLLSDRFSAERPKGSFSTLEIQRTEQGDSAMYLCASSLRVQREGSGELFFGEGSRLTVL.

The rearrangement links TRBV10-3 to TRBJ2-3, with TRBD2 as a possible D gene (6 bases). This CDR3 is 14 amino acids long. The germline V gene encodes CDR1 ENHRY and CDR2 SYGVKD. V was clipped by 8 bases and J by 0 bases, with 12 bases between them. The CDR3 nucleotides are TGTGCCATCGCGAGCGGGTTTAGCACAGATACGCAGTATTTT. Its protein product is CAIASGFSTDTQYF.

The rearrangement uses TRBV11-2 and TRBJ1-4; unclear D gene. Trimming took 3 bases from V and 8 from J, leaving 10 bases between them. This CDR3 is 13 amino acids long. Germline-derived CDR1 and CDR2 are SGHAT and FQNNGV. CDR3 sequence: CASSFAVEEKLFF. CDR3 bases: TGTGCCAGCAGCTTTGCCGTCGAAGAAAAACTGTTTTTT.

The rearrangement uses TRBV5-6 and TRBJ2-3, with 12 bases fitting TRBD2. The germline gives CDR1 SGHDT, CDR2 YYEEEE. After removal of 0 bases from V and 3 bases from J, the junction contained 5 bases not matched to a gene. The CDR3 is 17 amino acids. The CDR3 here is CASSLVTSGRITDTQYF. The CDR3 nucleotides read TGTGCCAGCAGCTTGGTCACTAGCGGGAGGATAACAGATACGCAGTATTTT.

The CDR3 reads CASSQEIGVGYTF. The CDR3 DNA reads as TGCGCCAGCAGCCAAGAAATCGGAGTTGGCTACACCTTC. The chain carries TRBV4-3 and TRBJ1-2; D is undetermined. The CDR3 consists of 13 residues. V lost 0 bases, J lost 7 bases, and 9 bases lay in between. Germline lookup yields CDR1 LGHNA and CDR2 YSLEER.